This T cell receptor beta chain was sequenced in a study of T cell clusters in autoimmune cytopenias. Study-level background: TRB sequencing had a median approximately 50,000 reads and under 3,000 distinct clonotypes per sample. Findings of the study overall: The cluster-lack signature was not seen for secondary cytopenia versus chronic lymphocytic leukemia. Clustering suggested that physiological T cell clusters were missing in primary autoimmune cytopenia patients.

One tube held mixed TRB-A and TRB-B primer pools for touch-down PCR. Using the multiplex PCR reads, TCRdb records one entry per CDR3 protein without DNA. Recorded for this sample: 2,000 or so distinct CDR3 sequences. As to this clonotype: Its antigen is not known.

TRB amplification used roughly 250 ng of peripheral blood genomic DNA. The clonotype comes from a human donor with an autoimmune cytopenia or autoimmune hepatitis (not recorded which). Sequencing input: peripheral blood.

The CDR3 loop reads CASSYREGTEAFF. The rearrangement uses TRBV12-3 or TRBV12-4 and TRBJ1-1. The CDR3 has 13 residues.